The clone carrying this T cell receptor (beta chain) was seen a few times. The data stem from a study of T cells in Graves' hyperthyroidism and ophthalmopathy. Per germline, CDR1 LGHDT and CDR2 YNNKEL (reference sequence). The V and J ends lost 6 bases and 9 bases respectively, with 18 bases between them. The CDR3 is 14 residues long. Amplification yielded TCR beta CDR3 regions, with RNA transcripts as the source. Primed by the HTBI set, a first-round RT-PCR was run on the TCR CDR3. TCRdb redid the calling of the multiplex PCR reads with MiXCR, one entry per CDR3 protein. The table lists about 290,000 distinct CDR3 sequences, roughly an eighth of them singletons.

This clonotype was obtained from a woman aged 40 to 49 with Graves' hyperthyroidism. The rearrangement links TRBV3-1 to TRBJ2-1; no firm D call. The specimen sequenced was blood. CDR3 loop: CASSLSKSVGEQFF. The CDR3 nucleotides read TGTGCCAGCAGTCTTTCAAAGTCCGTTGGTGAGCAGTTCTTC.